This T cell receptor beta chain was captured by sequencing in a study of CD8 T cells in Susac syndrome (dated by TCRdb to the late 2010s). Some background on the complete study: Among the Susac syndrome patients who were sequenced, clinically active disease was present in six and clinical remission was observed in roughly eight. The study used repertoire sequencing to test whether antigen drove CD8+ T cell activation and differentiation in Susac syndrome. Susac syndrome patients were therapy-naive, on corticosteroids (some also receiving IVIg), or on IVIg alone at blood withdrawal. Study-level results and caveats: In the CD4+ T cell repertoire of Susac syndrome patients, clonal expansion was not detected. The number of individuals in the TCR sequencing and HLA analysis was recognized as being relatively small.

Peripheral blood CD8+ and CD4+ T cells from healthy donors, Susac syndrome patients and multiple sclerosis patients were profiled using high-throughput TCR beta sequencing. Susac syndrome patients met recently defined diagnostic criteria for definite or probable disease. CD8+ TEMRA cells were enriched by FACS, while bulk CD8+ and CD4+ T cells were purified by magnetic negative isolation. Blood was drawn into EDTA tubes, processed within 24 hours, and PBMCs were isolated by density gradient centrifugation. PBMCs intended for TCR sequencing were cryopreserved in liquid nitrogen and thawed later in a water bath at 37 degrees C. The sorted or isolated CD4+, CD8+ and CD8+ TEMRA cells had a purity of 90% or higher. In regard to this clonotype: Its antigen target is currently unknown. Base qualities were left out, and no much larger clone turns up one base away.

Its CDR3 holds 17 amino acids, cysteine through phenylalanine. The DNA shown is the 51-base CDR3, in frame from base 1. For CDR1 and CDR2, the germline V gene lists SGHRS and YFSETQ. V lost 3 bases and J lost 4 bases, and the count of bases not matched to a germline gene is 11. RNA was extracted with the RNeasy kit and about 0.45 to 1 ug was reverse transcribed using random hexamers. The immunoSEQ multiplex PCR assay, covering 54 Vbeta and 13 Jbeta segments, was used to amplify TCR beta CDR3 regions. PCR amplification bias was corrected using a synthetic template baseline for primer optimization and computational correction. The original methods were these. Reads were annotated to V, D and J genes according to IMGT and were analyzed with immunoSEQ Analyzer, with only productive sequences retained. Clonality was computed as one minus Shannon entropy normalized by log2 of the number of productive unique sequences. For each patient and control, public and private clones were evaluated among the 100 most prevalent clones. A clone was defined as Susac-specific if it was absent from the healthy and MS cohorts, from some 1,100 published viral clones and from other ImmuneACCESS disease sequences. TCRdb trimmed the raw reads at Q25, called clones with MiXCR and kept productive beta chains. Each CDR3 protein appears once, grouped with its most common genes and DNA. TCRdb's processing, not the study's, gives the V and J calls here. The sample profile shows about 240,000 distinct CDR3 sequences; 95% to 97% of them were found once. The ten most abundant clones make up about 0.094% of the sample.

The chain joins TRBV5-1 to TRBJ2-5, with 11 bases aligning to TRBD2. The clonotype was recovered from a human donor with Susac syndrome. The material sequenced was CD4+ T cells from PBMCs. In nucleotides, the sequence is TGCGCCAGCAGCTCGATCGTTAGCGGGAGGGCCGGAGAGACCCAGTACTTC. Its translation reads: CASSSIVSGRAGETQYF.